Listed below are T cell receptor beta chains from one sample, sequenced in a study of T cell responses to AZD1222 COVID-19 vaccine. TCRdb's copy holds only in-frame clones and misses some; the assay was immunoSEQ multiplex PCR. Here the sample spans some 92,000 clones, roughly 90% being singletons. Here the sequenced sample was peripheral blood, taken on day 0 of AZD1222 vaccination. The receptors here all came from an adult in good health. Each CDR3 is given with its conserved first and last residue. Fields, in order: V gene, D gene, J gene, clone size, CDR3 DNA, CDR3 protein. The D gene is left open where the match is weak. A clone size is listed for some rows: how often the clone was seen (once, few, many), or a class if it is expanded.

>TRBV11-2|TRBD2|TRBJ2-1|.
TGTGCCAGCAGCCCTAGCGGGGCCTACAATGAGCAGTTCTTC
CASSPSGAYNEQFF
>TRBV6-5|TRBD1|TRBJ2-5|.
TGTGCCAGCAGTTGGACAGGGCAATCGGGGGAGACCCAGTACTTC
CASSWTGQSGETQYF
>TRBV18|TRBD1|TRBJ2-1|.
TGTGCCAGCTCATTCCGGCAGGGGGCAGATGAGCAGTTCTTC
CASSFRQGADEQFF
>TRBV18|TRBD1|TRBJ1-2|once
TGTGCCAGCTCACCCCAGGGACAGGGGATTGATGGCTACACCTTC
CASSPQGQGIDGYTF
>TRBV18|.|TRBJ1-1|.
TGTGCCAGCTCAGACCGGGACATAAGCCGGACTGAAGCTTTCTTT
CASSDRDISRTEAFF
>TRBV7-8|TRBD1|TRBJ1-5|.
TGTGCCAGCAGCCTGGACAGGGATCAGCCCCAGCATTTT
CASSLDRDQPQHF
>TRBV27|.|TRBJ1-1|.
TGTGCCAGCAGTTTATCATCGGGGCTCACTGAAGCTTTCTTT
CASSLSSGLTEAFF
>TRBV28|.|TRBJ2-7|.
TGTGCCAGCAGTTTGGCGGGAATCAACTACGAGCAGTACTTC
CASSLAGINYEQYF
>TRBV28|.|TRBJ1-5|.
TGTGCCACGGACGACGGGATAAGGGGCAATCAGCCCCAGCATTTT
CATDDGIRGNQPQHF
>TRBV5-1|TRBD2|TRBJ2-7|.
TGCGCCAGCAGGCGACTAGCGGAAAATTACGAGCAGTACTTC
CASRRLAENYEQYF
>TRBV5-1|.|TRBJ2-7|.
TGCGCCAGCAGCCTAGCTAGTAATACCTACGAGCAGTACTTC
CASSLASNTYEQYF
>TRBV3-1/TRBV3-2|TRBD2|TRBJ2-7|.
TGTGCCAGCAGCCACCTCCTCTCGACTAGCGGGAAAGTCTACGAGCAGTACTTC
CASSHLLSTSGKVYEQYF
>TRBV5-1|TRBD2|TRBJ2-1|.
TGCGCCAGCAGCTCTCTAGCGGGTGCCCCAAACAATGAGCAGTTCTTC
CASSSLAGAPNNEQFF
>TRBV27|TRBD2|TRBJ2-5|once
TGTGCCAGCAGTCCCACCTGGACTAGCGGGAGGCAAGAGACCCAGTACTTC
CASSPTWTSGRQETQYF
>TRBV19|.|TRBJ2-1|.
TGTGCCAGTAGTATAATGTTTGGCGGGATATCCCAGGTGGACAATGAGCAGTTCTTC
CASSIMFGGISQVDNEQFF
>TRBV2|.|TRBJ1-1|once
TGTGCCAGCAGTGCGGACAGCACTGAAGCTTTCTTT
CASSADSTEAFF
>TRBV9|.|TRBJ1-1|.
TGTGCCAGCAGCGTAGGAAAGGGACCTCGTGACACTGAAGCTTTCTTT
CASSVGKGPRDTEAFF
>TRBV30|.|TRBJ1-5|.
TGTGCCTGGAGCCTAAGGCAGGCAAATCAGCCCCAGCATTTT
CAWSLRQANQPQHF
>TRBV19|.|TRBJ1-2|.
TGTGCCAGTAGTACAAATCTACAGAAAGGCTACACCTTC
CASSTNLQKGYTF
>TRBV7-2|TRBD1|TRBJ1-2|few
TGTGCCAGCAGCTTATACCAGACAGGGGATGGCTACACCTTC
CASSLYQTGDGYTF
>TRBV18|.|TRBJ2-3|few
TGTGCCAGCTCAGCAACCGGGGCCATCGATACGCAGTATTTT
CASSATGAIDTQYF
>TRBV5-6|.|TRBJ1-2|.
TGTGCCAGCAGCTTGATGAGGGATGGCTATGGCTACACCTTC
CASSLMRDGYGYTF
>TRBV27|TRBD1|TRBJ1-6|.
TGTGCCAGCAGTTTTTCGGTAGGGGGCGCCTATAATTCACCCCTCCACTTT
CASSFSVGGAYNSPLHF
>TRBV7-9|.|TRBJ1-1|.
TGTGCCAGCAGCTTAGGGCGAACTGAAGCTTTCTTT
CASSLGRTEAFF
>TRBV3-1/TRBV3-2|TRBD1|TRBJ2-5|.
TGTGCCAGCAGCCCATGGGGACAGGGGCAAGAGACCCAGTACTTC
CASSPWGQGQETQYF
>TRBV13|.|TRBJ2-7|.
TGTGCCAGCAGCTTAGGTTGGGACTCCACCTACGAGCAGTACTTC
CASSLGWDSTYEQYF
>TRBV19|.|TRBJ1-2|.
TGTGCCAGTAGTATAGGCACAGGCCCTAACTATGGCTACACCTTC
CASSIGTGPNYGYTF
>TRBV5-4|.|TRBJ1-2|.
TGTGCCAGCAGCTCGCAGGGGATCTATGGCTACACCTTC
CASSSQGIYGYTF
>TRBV10-3|.|TRBJ2-1|.
TGTGCCACCAAGTCGGACTCCAGCAATGAGCAGTTCTTC
CATKSDSSNEQFF
>TRBV3-1/TRBV3-2|TRBD1|TRBJ1-3|.
TGTGCCAGCAGCCCGTCCCGGGACAGGGGATGGGGACGGAGAAACACCATATATTTT
CASSPSRDRGWGRRNTIYF
>TRBV27|TRBD1|TRBJ1-2|.
TGTGCCAGCAGCCCGGGACAGGGCAAGATCTATGGCTACACCTTC
CASSPGQGKIYGYTF
>TRBV3-1/TRBV3-2|TRBD1|TRBJ1-5|.
TGTGCCAGCAGCCAGGGCCGGGACAGGGTGATTCAGCCCCAGCATTTT
CASSQGRDRVIQPQHF
>TRBV6-2/TRBV6-3|.|TRBJ2-3|.
TGTGCCAGCAGTTACGCTGTCTTGACAGATACGCAGTATTTT
CASSYAVLTDTQYF
>TRBV5-1|.|TRBJ1-2|.
TGCGCCAGCTTACTCCTCCCGGGATCTAATATGGGCTACACCTTC
CASLLLPGSNMGYTF
>TRBV28|.|TRBJ1-5|.
TGTGCCAGCAGCCGAACAAATCAACTGATATATAGCAATCAGCCCCAGCATTTT
CASSRTNQLIYSNQPQHF
>TRBV5-1|.|TRBJ2-1|.
TGCGCCAGCAGCTTGGAGCGTATCTACAATGAGCAGTTCTTC
CASSLERIYNEQFF
>TRBV19|.|TRBJ1-2|.
TGTGCCAGTAGTATAGAGGGGGCGAACTATGGCTACACCTTC
CASSIEGANYGYTF
>TRBV5-4|TRBD1|TRBJ1-2|.
TGTGCCAGCAGCCAACCGGGACAGGGGATTCCTGCCGGCGGCTACACCTTC
CASSQPGQGIPAGGYTF
>TRBV5-4|TRBD1|TRBJ1-1|.
TGTGCCAGCAGCTTGAGGGGACAGGGCCCCGGGACTGAAGCTTTCTTT
CASSLRGQGPGTEAFF
>TRBV27|.|TRBJ1-5|.
TGTGCCAGCAGTCCACAAACTACTAGCAATCAGCCCCAGCATTTT
CASSPQTTSNQPQHF
>TRBV15|.|TRBJ1-2|once
TGTGCCACCAGCAGAGACGGGGACGGGGGTGGCTACACCTTC
CATSRDGDGGGYTF
>TRBV19|.|TRBJ1-1|.
TGTGCCAGTAGACAGGGACTTATGAACACTGAAGCTTTCTTT
CASRQGLMNTEAFF
>TRBV7-9|.|TRBJ2-1|.
TGTGCCAGCAGCTCTCTATTGGACAGAACGTACAATGAGCAGTTCTTC
CASSSLLDRTYNEQFF
>TRBV24-1|.|TRBJ2-5|.
TGTGCCACCAGTGACCGCGTGGGAACGGTTGAGACCCAGTACTTC
CATSDRVGTVETQYF
>TRBV28|TRBD1|TRBJ1-3|.
TGTGCCAGCGAGGCAGGGGGCTCTGGAAACACCATATATTTT
CASEAGGSGNTIYF
>TRBV28|.|TRBJ1-1|.
TGTGCCAGCAGTTCATCCCTAGAGGGGCCGATGAACACTGAAGCTTTCTTT
CASSSSLEGPMNTEAFF
>TRBV3-1/TRBV3-2|.|TRBJ1-1|.
TGTGCCAGCAGCCATCAGCAGGGGTCGAACACTGAAGCTTTCTTT
CASSHQQGSNTEAFF